This T cell receptor (beta chain) is from a study of blood T cell repertoires in COVID-19. As for the study in general: Researchers got acute and convalescent COVID-19 samples from the United States, Italy and Spain.

Germline CDR1 reads SEHNR; CDR2 reads FQNEAQ (reference sequence). This CDR3 contains 12 residues. The V end was cut by 10 bases, the J end by 0 bases, with 9 bases between. Generated by immunoSEQ multiplex PCR, the TCRdb table keeps only in-frame clones and is missing some. The sample lists around 250,000 clones, over 75% occurring once. The origin of this receptor is a middle-aged woman who had been exposed to COVID-19. The gene calls are TRBV7-9 and TRBJ1-1; D uncertain. The material sequenced was PBMCs or T cells enriched from blood (not recorded which). CDR3 sequence: CATREMNTEAFF. The DNA for the CDR3 is TGTGCCACCCGAGAGATGAACACTGAAGCTTTCTTT.